The T cell receptor (beta chain) described here comes from a study of cytomegalovirus exposure and HLA in healthy donors. With respect to this clone: Its target is unknown.

Among the donors, all were healthy bone marrow donors. CDR3 length: 17 residues. J gave up 0 bases and V 2 bases, and 6 bases lay outside the gene matches. Germline V gene lookup returns CDR1 SGHRS and CDR2 YFSETQ. PCR involved 60 Vbeta and 13 Jbeta primers. Libraries were prepared by immunoSEQ multiplex PCR; TCRdb keeps only in-frame clonotypes and omits some of them. This table has approximately 210,000 clones, more than 65% appearing once. Points from the study as a whole: In a later analysis, compared with equally common non-associated chains, HLA-associated beta chains were more expanded. Generally TCR sequences proved uncommon, though certain public TCRs appeared in numerous donors. The classifier reportedly diagnosed cytomegalovirus status with high specificity and sensitivity.

The sample taken for sequencing was PBMCs. The chain couples TRBV5-1 to TRBJ2-3; 10 nucleotides agree with TRBD1. This receptor was identified in a girl aged 5-17 years in good health and CMV-seropositive. In DNA, the CDR3 is TGCGCCAGCAGCTTACAACCGGGACAGGGGAGCACAGATACGCAGTATTTT. As protein: CASSLQPGQGSTDTQYF. Drawing the rest from reference TRBV5-1 and TRBJ2-3, the complete variable domain is KAGVTQTPRYLIKTRGQQVTLSCSPISGHRSVSWYQQTPGQGLQFLFEYFSETQRNKGNFPGRFSGRQFSNSRSEMNVSTLELGDSALYLCASSLQPGQGSTDTQYFGPGTRLTVL.